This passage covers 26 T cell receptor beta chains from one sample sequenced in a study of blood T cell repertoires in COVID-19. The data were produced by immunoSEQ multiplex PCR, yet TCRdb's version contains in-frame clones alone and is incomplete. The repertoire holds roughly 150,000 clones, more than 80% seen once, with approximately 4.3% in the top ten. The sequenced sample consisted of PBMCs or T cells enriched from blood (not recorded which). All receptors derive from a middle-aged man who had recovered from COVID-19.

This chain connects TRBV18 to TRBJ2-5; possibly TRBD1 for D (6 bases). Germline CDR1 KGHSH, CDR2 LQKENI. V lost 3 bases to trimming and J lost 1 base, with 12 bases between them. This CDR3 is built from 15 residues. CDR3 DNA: TGTGCCAGCTCACCCTCGGACAGTTTCCAAGAGACCCAGTACTTC. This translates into CASSPSDSFQETQYF. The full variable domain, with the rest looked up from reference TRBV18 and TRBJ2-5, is NAGVMQNPRHLVRRRGQEARLRCSPMKGHSHVYWYRQLPEEGLKFMVYLQKENIIDESGMPKERFSAEFPKEGPSILRIQQVVRGDSAAYFCASSPSDSFQETQYFGPGTRLLVL.

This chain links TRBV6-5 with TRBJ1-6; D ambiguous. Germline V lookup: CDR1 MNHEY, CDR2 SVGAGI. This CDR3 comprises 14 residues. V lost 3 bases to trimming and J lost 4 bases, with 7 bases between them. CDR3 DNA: TGTGCCAGCAGTTATCTTACATATAATTCACCCCTCCACTTT. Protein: CASSYLTYNSPLHF.

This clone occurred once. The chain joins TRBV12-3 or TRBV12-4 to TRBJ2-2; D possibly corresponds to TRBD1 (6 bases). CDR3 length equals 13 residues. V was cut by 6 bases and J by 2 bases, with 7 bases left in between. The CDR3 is CASRGQNTGELFF. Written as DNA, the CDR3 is TGTGCCAGCAGGGGACAAAACACCGGGGAGCTGTTTTTT.

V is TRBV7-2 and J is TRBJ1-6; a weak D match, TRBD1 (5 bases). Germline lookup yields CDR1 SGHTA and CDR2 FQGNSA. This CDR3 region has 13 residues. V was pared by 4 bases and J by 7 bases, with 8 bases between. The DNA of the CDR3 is TGTGCCAGCAGCTCTCGGGGGAATTCACCCCTCCACTTT. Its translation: CASSSRGNSPLHF.

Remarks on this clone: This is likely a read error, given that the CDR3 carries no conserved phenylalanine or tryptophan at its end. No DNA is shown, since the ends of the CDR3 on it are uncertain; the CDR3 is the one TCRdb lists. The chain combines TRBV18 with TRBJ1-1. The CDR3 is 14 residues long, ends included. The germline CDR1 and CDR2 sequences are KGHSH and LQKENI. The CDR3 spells CASSPDARDGLRRV.

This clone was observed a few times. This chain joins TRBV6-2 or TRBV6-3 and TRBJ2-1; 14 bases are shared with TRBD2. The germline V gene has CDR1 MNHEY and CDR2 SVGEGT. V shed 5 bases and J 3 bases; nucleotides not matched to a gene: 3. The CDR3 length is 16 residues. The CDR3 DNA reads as TGTGCCAGCAGTGGACTAGCGGGGGGCAACTACAATGAGCAGTTCTTC. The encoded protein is CASSGLAGGNYNEQFF.

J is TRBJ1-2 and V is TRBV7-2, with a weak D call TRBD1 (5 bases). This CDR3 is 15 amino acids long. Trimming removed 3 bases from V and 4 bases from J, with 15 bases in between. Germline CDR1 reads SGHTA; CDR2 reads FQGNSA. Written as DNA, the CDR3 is TGTGCCAGCAGCTTTGACAGAGTTAACTCCTATGGCTACACCTTC. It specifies CASSFDRVNSYGYTF.

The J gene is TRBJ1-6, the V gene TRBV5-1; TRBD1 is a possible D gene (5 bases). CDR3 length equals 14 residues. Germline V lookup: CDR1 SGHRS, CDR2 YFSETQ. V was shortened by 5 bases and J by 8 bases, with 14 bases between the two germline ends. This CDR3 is CASRRGGLDSPLHF. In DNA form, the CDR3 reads TGCGCCAGCAGGAGGGGAGGCTTGGATTCACCCCTCCACTTT.

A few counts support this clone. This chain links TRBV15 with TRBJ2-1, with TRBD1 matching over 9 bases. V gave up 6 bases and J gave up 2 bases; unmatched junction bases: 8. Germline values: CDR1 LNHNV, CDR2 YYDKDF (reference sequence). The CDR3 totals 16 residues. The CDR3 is CATRALWTGAYNEQFF. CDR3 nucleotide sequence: TGTGCCACCAGAGCTCTCTGGACAGGGGCCTACAATGAGCAGTTCTTC.

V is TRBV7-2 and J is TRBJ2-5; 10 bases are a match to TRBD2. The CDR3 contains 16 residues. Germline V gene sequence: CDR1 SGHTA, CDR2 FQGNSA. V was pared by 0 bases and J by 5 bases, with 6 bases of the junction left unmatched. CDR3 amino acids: CASSLAEGTSVETQYF. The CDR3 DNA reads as TGTGCCAGCAGCTTAGCGGAGGGGACTAGCGTGGAGACCCAGTACTTC.

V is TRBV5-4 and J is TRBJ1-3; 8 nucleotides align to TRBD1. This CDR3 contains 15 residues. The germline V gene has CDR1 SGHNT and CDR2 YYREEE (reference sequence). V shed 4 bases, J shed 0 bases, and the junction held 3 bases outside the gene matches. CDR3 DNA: TGTGCCAGCAGCCGGGACAGGAGCTCTGGAAACACCATATATTTT. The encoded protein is CASSRDRSSGNTIYF.

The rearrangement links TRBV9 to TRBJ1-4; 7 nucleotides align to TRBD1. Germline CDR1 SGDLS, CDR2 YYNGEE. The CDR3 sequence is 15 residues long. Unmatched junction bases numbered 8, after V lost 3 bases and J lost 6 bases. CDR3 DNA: TGTGCCAGCAGCGCCCGTGGAGGGGGCGATGAAAAACTGTTTTTT. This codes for CASSARGGGDEKLFF.

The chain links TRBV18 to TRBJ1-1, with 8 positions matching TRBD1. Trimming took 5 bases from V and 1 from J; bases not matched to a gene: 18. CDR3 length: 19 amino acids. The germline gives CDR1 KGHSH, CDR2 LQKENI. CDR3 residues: CASSTGQGTRTGWNTEAFF. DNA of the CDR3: TGTGCCAGCTCAACAGGACAAGGGACCCGGACAGGGTGGAACACTGAAGCTTTCTTT.

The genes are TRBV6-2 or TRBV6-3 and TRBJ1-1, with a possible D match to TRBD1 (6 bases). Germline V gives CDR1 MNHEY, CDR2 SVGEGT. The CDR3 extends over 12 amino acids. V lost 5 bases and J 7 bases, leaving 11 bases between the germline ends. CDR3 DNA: TGTGCCAGCAGTCTACAGGGTAATGAAGCTTTCTTT. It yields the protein CASSLQGNEAFF.

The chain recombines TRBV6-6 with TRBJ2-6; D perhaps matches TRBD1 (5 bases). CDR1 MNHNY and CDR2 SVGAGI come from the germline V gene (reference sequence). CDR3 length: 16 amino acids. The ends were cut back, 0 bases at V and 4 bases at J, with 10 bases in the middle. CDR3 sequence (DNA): TGTGCCAGCAGTTACTCGGCAGGGCCCGGGGCCAACGTCCTGACTTTC. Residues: CASSYSAGPGANVLTF.

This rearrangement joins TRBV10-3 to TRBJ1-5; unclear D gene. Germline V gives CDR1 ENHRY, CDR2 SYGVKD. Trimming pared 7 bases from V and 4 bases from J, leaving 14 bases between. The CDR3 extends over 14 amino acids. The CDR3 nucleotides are TGTGCCATCACCTTCGGGTCTCTGAATCAGCCCCAGCATTTT. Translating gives CAITFGSLNQPQHF.

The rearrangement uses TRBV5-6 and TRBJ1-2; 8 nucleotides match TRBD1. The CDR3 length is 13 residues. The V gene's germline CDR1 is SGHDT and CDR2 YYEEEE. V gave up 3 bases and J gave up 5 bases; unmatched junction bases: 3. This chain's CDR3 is CASSSTGAYGYTF. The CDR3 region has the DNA TGTGCCAGCAGCTCGACAGGGGCTTATGGCTACACCTTC.

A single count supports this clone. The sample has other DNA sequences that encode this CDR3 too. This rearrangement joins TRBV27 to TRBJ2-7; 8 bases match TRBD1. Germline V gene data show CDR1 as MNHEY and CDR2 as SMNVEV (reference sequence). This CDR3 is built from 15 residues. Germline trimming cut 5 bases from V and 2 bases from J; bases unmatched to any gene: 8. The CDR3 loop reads CASSPKTGDTYEQYF. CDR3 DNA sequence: TGTGCCAGCAGTCCAAAGACAGGGGACACCTACGAGCAGTACTTC.

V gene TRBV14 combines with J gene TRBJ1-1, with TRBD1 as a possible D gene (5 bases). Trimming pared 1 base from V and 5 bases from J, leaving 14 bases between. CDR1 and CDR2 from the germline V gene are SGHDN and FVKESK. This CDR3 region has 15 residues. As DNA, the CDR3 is TGTGCCAGCAGCCAAGGGGCAGGGTTGGGAACTGAAGCTTTCTTT. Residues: CASSQGAGLGTEAFF.

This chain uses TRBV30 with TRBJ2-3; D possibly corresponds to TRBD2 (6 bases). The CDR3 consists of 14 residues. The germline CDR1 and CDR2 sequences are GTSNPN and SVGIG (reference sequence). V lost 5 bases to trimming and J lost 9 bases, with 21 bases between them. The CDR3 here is CAWSYSPTSPTQYF. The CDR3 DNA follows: TGTGCCTGGTCCTACTCCCCCACTAGCCCGACGCAGTATTTT.

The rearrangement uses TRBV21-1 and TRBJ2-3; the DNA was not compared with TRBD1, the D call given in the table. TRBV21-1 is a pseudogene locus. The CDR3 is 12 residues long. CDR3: CASSGQTDTQYF. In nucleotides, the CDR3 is TGTGCCAGCAGCGGACAGACAGATACGCAGTATTTT.

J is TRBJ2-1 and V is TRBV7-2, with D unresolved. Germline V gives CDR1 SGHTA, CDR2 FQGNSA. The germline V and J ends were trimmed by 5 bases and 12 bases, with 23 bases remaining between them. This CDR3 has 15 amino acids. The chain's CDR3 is CASSQARRHTVGQFF. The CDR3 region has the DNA TGTGCCAGCAGCCAAGCCCGACGCCACACAGTTGGGCAGTTCTTC.

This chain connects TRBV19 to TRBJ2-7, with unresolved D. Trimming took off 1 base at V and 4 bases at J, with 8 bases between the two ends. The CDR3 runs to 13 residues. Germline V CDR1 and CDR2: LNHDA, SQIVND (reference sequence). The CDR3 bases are TGTGCCAGTAGTATAGCCCCACGGTACGAGCAGTACTTC. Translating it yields CASSIAPRYEQYF.

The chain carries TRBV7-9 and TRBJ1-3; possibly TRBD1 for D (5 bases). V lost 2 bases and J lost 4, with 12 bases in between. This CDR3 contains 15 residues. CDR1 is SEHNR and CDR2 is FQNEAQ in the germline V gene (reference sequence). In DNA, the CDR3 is TGTGCCAGCAGCTTAATAGGAGGGGTCGGAAACACCATATATTTT. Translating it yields CASSLIGGVGNTIYF.

The DNA of the CDR3 is TGTGCCAGCAGCCGACTAGCGTCGTCGTGGTTCTTC. This gives the protein CASSRLASSWFF. The chain is built from TRBV7-9 and TRBJ2-1; 8 nucleotides match TRBD2. CDR3 length: 12 amino acids. The V gene end was trimmed by 5 bases and the J gene end by 15 bases; junction bases not matched to a gene: 9. The V gene's germline CDR1 is SEHNR and CDR2 FQNEAQ (reference sequence).

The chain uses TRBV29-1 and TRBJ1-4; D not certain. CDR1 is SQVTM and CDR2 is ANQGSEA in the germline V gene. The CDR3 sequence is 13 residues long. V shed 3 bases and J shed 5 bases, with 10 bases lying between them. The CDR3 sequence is CSVDFAGNEKLFF. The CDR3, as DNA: TGCAGCGTTGATTTCGCCGGGAATGAAAAACTGTTTTTT.